This T cell receptor beta chain emerged from a study of blood T cell repertoires in COVID-19. Overall study: The United States, Italy and Spain provided the acute and convalescent COVID-19 samples.

Germline assignment: CDR1 SQVTM and CDR2 ANQGSEA. The CDR3 length is 15 residues. Trimming at V came to 7 bases and at J to 5 bases, leaving 14 bases not matched to a gene. Per the authors' pipeline: Counts of nucleated cells, estimated from reference gene primer amplification, were obtained. The assay was immunoSEQ multiplex PCR, and TCRdb's table has in-frame clones only and misses some. Clone size and V and J calls were adopted from that table, with D and trimming inferred from the DNA. The table records about 240,000 clones, approximately 87% of them present only once. The source of this sequence is a man aged 55-75 years with acute or convalescent COVID-19. The sequenced sample consisted of peripheral blood. This chain joins TRBV29-1 and TRBJ2-1, with TRBD1 matching 7 bases. CDR3 loop: CSALTGVRDDNEQFF. Here the CDR3 DNA reads TGCAGCGCCTTAACAGGGGTGAGGGATGACAATGAGCAGTTCTTC.